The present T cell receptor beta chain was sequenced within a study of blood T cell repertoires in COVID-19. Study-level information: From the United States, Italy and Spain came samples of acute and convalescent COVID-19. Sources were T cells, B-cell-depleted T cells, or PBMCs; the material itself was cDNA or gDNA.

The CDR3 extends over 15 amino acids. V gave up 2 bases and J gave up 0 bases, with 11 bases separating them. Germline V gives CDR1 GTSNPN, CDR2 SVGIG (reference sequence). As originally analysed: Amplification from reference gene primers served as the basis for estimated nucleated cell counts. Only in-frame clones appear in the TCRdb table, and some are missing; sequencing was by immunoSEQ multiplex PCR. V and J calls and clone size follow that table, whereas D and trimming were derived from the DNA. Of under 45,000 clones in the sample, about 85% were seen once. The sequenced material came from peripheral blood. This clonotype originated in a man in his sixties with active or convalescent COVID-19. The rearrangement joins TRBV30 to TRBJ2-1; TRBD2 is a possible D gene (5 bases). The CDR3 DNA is TGTGCCTGGAGTTTAGGGAGCGGCTCCTACAATGAGCAGTTCTTC. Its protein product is CAWSLGSGSYNEQFF.